This T cell receptor (beta chain) is drawn from a study of control samples from healthy donors and cancer patients. CDR1 is SGHKS, CDR2 YYEKEE, per germline (reference sequence). The CDR3 is made up of 14 amino acids. V was shortened by 2 bases and J by 7 bases, with 13 bases between the two germline ends. Clones were sequenced by immunoSEQ multiplex PCR, and TCRdb holds only the in-frame ones, with some missing. Among 150,000 or so clones listed, 91% were seen once. This clone was picked up a small number of times. The sequence was obtained from a man aged 18 to 29 in good health. The sequenced sample was blood. This sequence joins TRBV5-5 and TRBJ2-1; a weak D match, TRBD1 (7 bases). The chain's CDR3 is CASSFQGGRNEQFF. CDR3 coding DNA: TGTGCCAGCAGCTTCCAGGGGGGCCGAAATGAGCAGTTCTTC.